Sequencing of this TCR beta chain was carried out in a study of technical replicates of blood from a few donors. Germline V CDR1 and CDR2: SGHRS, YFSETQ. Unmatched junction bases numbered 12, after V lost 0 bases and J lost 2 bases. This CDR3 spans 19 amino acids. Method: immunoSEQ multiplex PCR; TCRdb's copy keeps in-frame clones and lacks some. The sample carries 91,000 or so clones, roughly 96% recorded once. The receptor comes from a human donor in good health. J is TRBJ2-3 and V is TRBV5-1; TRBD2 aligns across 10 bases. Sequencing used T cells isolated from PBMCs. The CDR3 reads CASSLAQGTGTSDTDTQYF. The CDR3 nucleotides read TGCGCCAGCAGCTTGGCCCAGGGGACCGGGACTAGCGACACAGATACGCAGTATTTT.